The present T cell receptor beta chain was sequenced within a study of blood T cells in healthy people across ages. This clonotype occurred many times. The V gene's germline CDR1 is SQVTM and CDR2 ANQGSEA. V lost 5 bases and J 8 bases, leaving 9 bases between the germline ends. The CDR3 spans 10 residues. Then a second PCR, running about 6 to 11 cycles, was carried out with a sample-barcoded 5' primer and a J-beta primer mix. TCRdb redid the calling of the 5' RACE reads with MiXCR, one entry per CDR3 protein. The table includes approximately 2,000,000 distinct CDR3 sequences, approximately 40% detected once.

This TCR derives from a human donor in good health. Material: blood. The rearrangement links TRBV29-1 to TRBJ1-2; D is unresolved. CDR3 nucleotides: TGCAGCGTTTTGGAGGACGGCTACACCTTC. This sequence encodes CSVLEDGYTF.